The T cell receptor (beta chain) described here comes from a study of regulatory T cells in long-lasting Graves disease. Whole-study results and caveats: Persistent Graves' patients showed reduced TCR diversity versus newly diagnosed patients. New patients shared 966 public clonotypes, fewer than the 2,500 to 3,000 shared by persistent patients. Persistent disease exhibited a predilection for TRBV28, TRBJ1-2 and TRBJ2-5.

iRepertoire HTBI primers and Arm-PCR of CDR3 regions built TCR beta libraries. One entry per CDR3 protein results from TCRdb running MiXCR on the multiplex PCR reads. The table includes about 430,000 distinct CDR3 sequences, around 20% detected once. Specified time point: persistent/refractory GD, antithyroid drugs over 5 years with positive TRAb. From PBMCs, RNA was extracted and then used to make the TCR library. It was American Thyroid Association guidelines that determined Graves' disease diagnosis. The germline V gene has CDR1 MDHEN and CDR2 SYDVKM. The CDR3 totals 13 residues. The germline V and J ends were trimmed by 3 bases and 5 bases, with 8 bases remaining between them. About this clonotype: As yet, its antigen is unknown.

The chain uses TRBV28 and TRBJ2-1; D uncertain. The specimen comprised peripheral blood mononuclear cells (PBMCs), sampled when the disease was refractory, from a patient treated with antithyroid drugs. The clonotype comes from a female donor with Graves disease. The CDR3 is CASSFGGHNEQFF. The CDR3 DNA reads TGTGCCAGCAGTTTCGGCGGCCACAATGAGCAGTTCTTC.